The text below deals with one T cell receptor beta chain. The sample is drawn from a study of blood T cell repertoires in COVID-19. The V gene's germline CDR1 is MNHEY and CDR2 SMNVEV (reference sequence). V trimming: 1 base; J trimming: 6 bases; junction bases outside the gene matches: 8. This CDR3 contains 15 residues. This table comes from immunoSEQ multiplex PCR, and its TCRdb copy is limited to in-frame clones, with some not included. The table records about 300,000 clones, roughly 88% of them present only once. The source of this sequence is a woman under 40 who had recovered from COVID-19. The chain links TRBV27 to TRBJ2-7, with TRBD1 matching over 8 bases. Sequenced sample: peripheral blood. CDR3 nucleotide sequence: TGTGCCAGCAGTTTATACGGCCAGGGGGCCGGCGAGCAGTACTTC. Protein: CASSLYGQGAGEQYF.